These 20 T cell receptor beta chains originate from one sample sequenced in a study of response to subunit inactivated influenza vaccine (dated by TCRdb to 2016 to 2019). The library was produced with RT-PCR. TCRdb names Illumina HiSeq 2500 as the instrument used. The public reads were quality trimmed at Q25 with fastp and then assembled into clones with MiXCR by TCRdb, keeping productive beta chains. Rows merge per CDR3 protein into single entries with the most common DNA and genes. The sample profile shows fewer than 700,000 distinct CDR3 sequences; 13% of them were found once. In total, the top ten clones hold around 13% of the sample. This specimen's time point label, per the study, means: 45 days after influenza vaccine administration. This sample comprised PBMCs from blood, obtained around seven weeks after vaccination. The origin of the receptors is a man aged 45-60 years who received an inactivated influenza vaccine. Donor details come from another sample of the same person, matched by shared clones.

The sample holds a few counts of this clonotype. The V gene is TRBV12-3 or TRBV12-4, the J gene TRBJ1-5; possibly TRBD1 for D (5 bases). CDR3 size: 15 residues. The ends were cut back, 3 bases at V and 6 bases at J, with 15 bases in the middle. CDR3 in amino acids: CASSFGQGGRQPQHF. CDR3 sequence (DNA): TGTGCCAGCAGTTTCGGACAAGGAGGGCGTCAGCCCCAGCATTTT.

This clonotype has more than one count but fewer than ten. The rearrangement joins TRBV7-8 to TRBJ2-7, with D possibly called TRBD1 or TRBD2 (6 bases each). The germline CDR1 and CDR2 sequences are SGHVS and FQNEAQ. Deletions cut 4 bases from V and 1 base from J, with 17 bases between. The CDR3 runs to 16 residues. CDR3 coding DNA: TGTGCCAGCAGCTCAAGCCCCGGGGGACATTCCTACGAGCAGTACTTC. It specifies CASSSSPGGHSYEQYF.

The V and J genes are TRBV6-1 and TRBJ1-1; D is ambiguous. This CDR3 spans 14 amino acids. The germline V and J ends were trimmed by 6 bases and 4 bases, with 15 bases remaining between them. Germline V gene data show CDR1 as MNHNS and CDR2 as SASEGT. CDR3: CASSTGSPGTEAFF. The CDR3 DNA reads as TGTGCCAGCAGCACGGGCTCCCCGGGCACTGAAGCTTTCTTT.

This clonotype was detected many times. The chain joins TRBV12-3 or TRBV12-4 to TRBJ1-2; D gene ambiguous. CDR3 length equals 11 residues. The V end was cut by 5 bases, the J end by 1 base, with 2 bases between. DNA of the CDR3: TGTGCCAGCAGTAATAACTATGGCTACACCTTC. It specifies CASSNNYGYTF.

The chain employs TRBV7-6 and TRBJ2-2; TRBD1 might be the D (5 bases). With 7 bases removed from V and 4 bases from J, the gap between germline ends came to 19 bases. Germline V lookup: CDR1 SGHVS, CDR2 FNYEAQ. The CDR3 is 16 amino acids. CDR3 protein: CASTSLGLRGTGELFF. CDR3 coding DNA: TGTGCCAGCACCTCGTTGGGGCTTCGAGGCACCGGGGAGCTGTTTTTT.

The sample holds a few counts of this clonotype. V usage is TRBV5-1 and J usage is TRBJ1-1; D is undetermined. Germline assignment: CDR1 SGHRS and CDR2 YFSETQ. The CDR3 is 13 amino acids. Trimming removed 3 bases from V and 5 bases from J, with 11 bases in between. The CDR3 DNA follows: TGCGCCAGCAGCTATCGGGATTATACTGAAGCTTTCTTT. Protein product: CASSYRDYTEAFF.

There are many counts of this clonotype. This chain joins TRBV4-1 and TRBJ1-2; 12 bases fit TRBD1. Germline-derived CDR1 and CDR2 are MGHRA and YSYEKL. With 0 bases clipped from V and 7 bases from J, the junction kept 3 bases outside the gene matches. This CDR3 comprises 15 residues. Here the CDR3 reads CASSQEGQGAVGYTF. The CDR3 DNA follows: TGCGCCAGCAGCCAAGAGGGACAGGGGGCAGTTGGCTACACCTTC.

The chain recombines TRBV29-1 with TRBJ2-1; 10 positions agree with TRBD1. Germline V CDR1 and CDR2: SQVTM, ANQGSEA. V lost 3 bases and J lost 7; bases outside the gene matches: 6. The length of the CDR3 is 14 residues. The CDR3 protein is CSVEGQGRLNEQFF. The CDR3 nucleotides are TGCAGCGTTGAGGGACAGGGGAGATTAAATGAGCAGTTCTTC.

This clonotype was found many times. This rearrangement joins TRBV9 to TRBJ1-1; D uncertain. Per the germline V gene, CDR1 is SGDLS and CDR2 is YYNGEE. The V gene lost 0 bases and the J gene lost 10 bases, with 13 bases spanning the gap. CDR3 length: 13 residues. Written as DNA, the CDR3 is TGTGCCAGCAGCGTAGGGACCCTGGAGAGAGCTTTCTTT. Protein: CASSVGTLERAFF.

V gene TRBV9 combines with J gene TRBJ2-5; D remains ambiguous. Germline lookup yields CDR1 SGDLS and CDR2 YYNGEE. V dropped 4 bases and J dropped 5 bases, with 12 bases sitting between them. This CDR3 spans 13 amino acids. The CDR3, as DNA: TGTGCCAGCAGCTCGGGTTGGCGGGAGACCCAGTACTTC. It encodes CASSSGWRETQYF.

The chain employs TRBV4-2 and TRBJ1-1, with D tentatively TRBD1 (5 bases). Trimming cost V 0 bases and J 11 bases, with 13 bases left between them. Germline values: CDR1 LGHNA, CDR2 YNFKEQ. The CDR3 is made up of 13 amino acids. The CDR3 bases are TGTGCCAGCAGCCAAGACGAGGGGATGGGTGCTTTCTTT. Translation: CASSQDEGMGAFF.

The rearrangement uses TRBV5-6 and TRBJ2-2, with 9 positions matching TRBD1. Germline loops: CDR1 SGHDT, CDR2 YYEEEE. This CDR3 is built from 16 residues. The ends lost 4 bases at V and 4 bases at J; junction bases unmatched: 8. CDR3 loop: CASSRPGQGSTGELFF. The CDR3 DNA follows: TGTGCCAGCAGCCGTCCGGGACAGGGTTCCACCGGGGAGCTGTTTTTT.

The chain combines TRBV20-1 with TRBJ1-4; D possibly corresponds to TRBD1 (5 bases). This CDR3 has 17 amino acids. Germline V gives CDR1 DFQATT, CDR2 SNEGSKA (reference sequence). With 0 bases removed from V and 3 bases from J, the gap between germline ends came to 17 bases. The CDR3 spells CSARDPVRASSNEKLFF. As DNA, the CDR3 is TGCAGTGCTAGAGATCCGGTCAGGGCCTCCTCTAATGAAAAACTGTTTTTT.

This clonotype came up a few times. V is TRBV9 and J is TRBJ2-1; D is perhaps TRBD2 (7 bases). This CDR3 comprises 15 residues. Trimming shortened V by 0 bases and J by 10 bases, and 17 bases separated the two germline ends. Germline CDR1 reads SGDLS; CDR2 reads YYNGEE. The CDR3 loop reads CASSVVTSEQGEQFF. CDR3 sequence (DNA): TGTGCCAGCAGCGTAGTTACTAGCGAGCAGGGGGAGCAGTTCTTC.

There are many counts of this clonotype. The chain employs TRBV12-3 or TRBV12-4 and TRBJ1-2, with a possible D match to TRBD1 (6 bases). This CDR3 comprises 14 residues. V lost 6 bases to trimming and J lost 5 bases, with 16 bases between them. The CDR3 reads CASSPTDRLYGYTF. DNA for the CDR3: TGTGCCAGCAGCCCCACCGACAGGTTATATGGCTACACCTTC.

The sample holds a few counts of this clonotype. The chain employs TRBV5-1 and TRBJ1-1; D call uncertain. The length of the CDR3 is 15 residues. CDR1 is SGHRS and CDR2 is YFSETQ in the germline V gene. V lost 0 bases and J 1 base, leaving 10 bases between the germline ends. The CDR3 coding sequence is TGCGCCAGCAGCTTGGGGCGTCGGGGGAACACTGAAGCTTTCTTT. The encoded protein is CASSLGRRGNTEAFF.

This clonotype was seen more than once but under ten times. The chain links TRBV10-3 to TRBJ1-6; tentative D call: TRBD1 (5 bases). Germline V CDR1 and CDR2: ENHRY, SYGVKD. This CDR3 contains 14 residues. Trimming pared 11 bases from V and 1 base from J, leaving 12 bases between. The CDR3 bases are TGTGCCTCCCTCGGGGGTTCCTATAATTCACCCCTCCACTTT. Its translation: CASLGGSYNSPLHF.

The chain employs TRBV28 and TRBJ2-7, with D possibly matching TRBD2 (5 bases). The CDR3 has 14 residues. Germline values: CDR1 MDHEN, CDR2 SYDVKM. The germline V and J ends were trimmed by 2 bases and 3 bases, with 11 bases remaining between them. CDR3 amino acids: CASSLVERHYEQYF. Written as DNA, the CDR3 is TGTGCCAGCAGTTTAGTCGAGCGGCACTACGAGCAGTACTTC.

In its sample, this clonotype was seen many times. The V and J genes are TRBV5-1 and TRBJ2-3; 7 nucleotides line up with TRBD1. The J segment lost 2 bases and the V segment lost 3 bases, leaving 3 bases of the junction unmatched. Germline CDR1 SGHRS, CDR2 YFSETQ. The CDR3 has 14 amino acids. As DNA, the CDR3 is TGCGCCAGCAGCTCGGGACAGCTCACAGATACGCAGTATTTT. It codes for CASSSGQLTDTQYF. Combining the CDR3 with reference TRBV5-1 and TRBJ2-3 gives the whole variable domain KAGVTQTPRYLIKTRGQQVTLSCSPISGHRSVSWYQQTPGQGLQFLFEYFSETQRNKGNFPGRFSGRQFSNSRSEMNVSTLELGDSALYLCASSSGQLTDTQYFGPGTRLTVL.

This clonotype was detected only a few times. This chain connects TRBV20-1 to TRBJ1-1; a weak D match, TRBD1 (5 bases). V was clipped by 6 bases and J by 1 base, with 15 bases between them. This CDR3 is 14 amino acids long. Germline values: CDR1 DFQATT, CDR2 SNEGSKA (reference sequence). CDR3 coding DNA: TGCAGTGCGCCCCATGTGGGGCCGAACACTGAAGCTTTCTTT. It encodes CSAPHVGPNTEAFF.